These T cell receptor beta chains were read from a single sample in a study of CD8+ T cells in alopecia areata. The assay was immunoSEQ multiplex PCR, and TCRdb's table has in-frame clones only and misses some. Altogether about 74,000 clones are present, over 25% being singletons, with the ten largest covering just under 15%. This specimen consisted of CD8+ T cells sorted from blood, obtained at week 4, from a patient treated with tofacitinib. The receptors stem from a human donor with alopecia areata. CDR3s include the opening cysteine and the closing phenylalanine or tryptophan. Each record gives: J gene, V gene, clone size, D gene, CDR3 DNA, CDR3 protein. D genes are given only for firm matches. Some rows have no size entry. The others give once, few or many, or a class for an expanded clone.

j_call: TRBJ2-1; v_call: TRBV29-1; clone_size: -; d_call: TRBD2; cdr3_nt: TGCAGCGTTGATGGTAGTAGCGGGAGGGCCGGGGAGCAGTTCTTC; cdr3_aa: CSVDGSSGRAGEQFF
j_call: TRBJ2-1; v_call: TRBV4-1; clone_size: few; d_call: -; cdr3_nt: TGCGCCAGCAGCCCACCTTCGCCTGAGCAGTTCTTC; cdr3_aa: CASSPPSPEQFF
j_call: TRBJ2-2; v_call: TRBV7-9; clone_size: many; d_call: TRBD2; cdr3_nt: TGTGCCAGCAGCGCGTTTGGGACTAGCCTCTCCGGGGAGCTGTTTTTT; cdr3_aa: CASSAFGTSLSGELFF
j_call: TRBJ1-2; v_call: TRBV7-9; clone_size: few; d_call: -; cdr3_nt: TGTGCCAGCAGCTTAGGGGGCCTAGATGGCTACACCTTC; cdr3_aa: CASSLGGLDGYTF
j_call: TRBJ2-7; v_call: TRBV29-1; clone_size: -; d_call: TRBD2; cdr3_nt: TGCAGCGGAGCGGGAGATAACCGCCCAATCAAAGTCGAGCAGTACTTC; cdr3_aa: CSGAGDNRPIKVEQYF
j_call: TRBJ2-1; v_call: TRBV6-5; clone_size: -; d_call: TRBD2; cdr3_nt: TGTGCCAGCGGGTTGCAGCGGGAGTACAATGAGCAGTTCTTC; cdr3_aa: CASGLQREYNEQFF
j_call: TRBJ1-1; v_call: TRBV7-2; clone_size: -; d_call: -; cdr3_nt: TGTGCCAGCAGCTTACCCCGAGTTCTGGGCACTGAAGCTTTCTTT; cdr3_aa: CASSLPRVLGTEAFF
j_call: TRBJ1-2; v_call: TRBV29-1; clone_size: -; d_call: -; cdr3_nt: TGCAGCGTTGCAAAGGATGATGGCTATGGCTACACCTTC; cdr3_aa: CSVAKDDGYGYTF
j_call: TRBJ2-5; v_call: TRBV19; clone_size: -; d_call: TRBD2; cdr3_nt: TGTGCCAGTAGTATAGCTAGCGGGAACTCAGAGACCCAGTACTTC; cdr3_aa: CASSIASGNSETQYF
j_call: TRBJ2-1; v_call: TRBV29-1; clone_size: -; d_call: -; cdr3_nt: TGCAGCGTTGAAGTCGAGGGCAGGCCGGGGTTTGAGCAGTTCTTC; cdr3_aa: CSVEVEGRPGFEQFF
j_call: TRBJ2-7; v_call: TRBV27; clone_size: -; d_call: TRBD2; cdr3_nt: TGTGCCAGCAGTTTATCCCCTAGCGGGAGCTACGAGCAGTACTTC; cdr3_aa: CASSLSPSGSYEQYF
j_call: TRBJ2-2; v_call: TRBV5-8; clone_size: -; d_call: TRBD1; cdr3_nt: TGTGCCGACTCGGACAGGGTCGACTGGGAGCTGTTTTTT; cdr3_aa: CADSDRVDWELFF
j_call: TRBJ2-7; v_call: TRBV29-1; clone_size: -; d_call: TRBD2; cdr3_nt: TGCAGCGTTGAAGATGGAACGGGAGGGCCTGGCGAGCAGTACTTC; cdr3_aa: CSVEDGTGGPGEQYF
j_call: TRBJ2-4; v_call: TRBV27; clone_size: -; d_call: -; cdr3_nt: TGTGCCAGCAGTTTATCTCGAGTAGCCAAAAACATTCAGTACTTC; cdr3_aa: CASSLSRVAKNIQYF
j_call: TRBJ2-5; v_call: TRBV27; clone_size: -; d_call: -; cdr3_nt: TGTGCCAGCAGTTTAATTATCAGGGAGACCCAGTACTTC; cdr3_aa: CASSLIIRETQYF
j_call: TRBJ2-7; v_call: TRBV28; clone_size: -; d_call: -; cdr3_nt: TGTGCCACCGCGGAACCACTACTACCGAGCGAGCAGTACTTC; cdr3_aa: CATAEPLLPSEQYF
j_call: TRBJ1-2; v_call: TRBV29-1; clone_size: -; d_call: TRBD1; cdr3_nt: TGCAGCGTTACGACAGGGGGCGCCGATGGCTACACCTTC; cdr3_aa: CSVTTGGADGYTF
j_call: TRBJ2-7; v_call: TRBV5-1; clone_size: -; d_call: -; cdr3_nt: TGCGCCAGCAGCTCGGAGGGACAGTCCTACGAGCAGTACTTC; cdr3_aa: CASSSEGQSYEQYF
j_call: TRBJ2-3; v_call: TRBV19; clone_size: -; d_call: -; cdr3_nt: TGTGCCAGTAGTATATATGGCGGGAGCACAGATACGCAGTATTTT; cdr3_aa: CASSIYGGSTDTQYF
j_call: TRBJ2-2; v_call: TRBV2; clone_size: -; d_call: -; cdr3_nt: TGTGCCAGCAGCCCCGGGACTGCCGGGGAGCTGTTTTTT; cdr3_aa: CASSPGTAGELFF
j_call: TRBJ2-1; v_call: TRBV9; clone_size: few; d_call: TRBD2; cdr3_nt: TGTGCCAGCAGCGTAGAGGGACTAGCGGGAAAAGTCTACAATGAGCAGTTCTTC; cdr3_aa: CASSVEGLAGKVYNEQFF
j_call: TRBJ2-5; v_call: TRBV7-8; clone_size: -; d_call: TRBD2; cdr3_nt: TGTGCCAGCAGCGGTGGGACTAGCGAACCACAAGAGACCCAGTACTTC; cdr3_aa: CASSGGTSEPQETQYF
j_call: TRBJ1-5; v_call: TRBV6-1; clone_size: few; d_call: -; cdr3_nt: TGTGCCAGCTTCGACGAGACAGGTCCGCCGGGGGCCCAGCATTTT; cdr3_aa: CASFDETGPPGAQHF
j_call: TRBJ2-1; v_call: TRBV5-6; clone_size: few; d_call: TRBD2; cdr3_nt: TGTGCCAGCAGCCTGGGGGGCGGGAGGAGGAATGAGCAGTTCTTC; cdr3_aa: CASSLGGGRRNEQFF
j_call: TRBJ2-7; v_call: TRBV11-2; clone_size: -; d_call: -; cdr3_nt: TGTGCCAGCAGCTCGTTCGGGGAGCAGTACTTC; cdr3_aa: CASSSFGEQYF
j_call: TRBJ2-5; v_call: TRBV29-1; clone_size: -; d_call: -; cdr3_nt: TGCAGCGTTGAAGGGACCCAGCGGTTAGAGACCCAGTACTTC; cdr3_aa: CSVEGTQRLETQYF
j_call: TRBJ2-1; v_call: TRBV5-1; clone_size: -; d_call: TRBD2; cdr3_nt: TGCGCCAGCAGCGAGGGACTAGCGGGAGTTTATGAGCAGTTCTTC; cdr3_aa: CASSEGLAGVYEQFF
j_call: TRBJ2-1; v_call: TRBV30; clone_size: -; d_call: TRBD2; cdr3_nt: TGTGCCTGGAGTCGTTCGCCTAGCGGCTCGCATGAGCAGTTCTTC; cdr3_aa: CAWSRSPSGSHEQFF
j_call: TRBJ2-1; v_call: TRBV7-9; clone_size: -; d_call: TRBD1; cdr3_nt: TGTGCCAGCAGCTTAGGGACAGGGGTTTACAATGAGCAGTTCTTC; cdr3_aa: CASSLGTGVYNEQFF
j_call: TRBJ2-7; v_call: TRBV29-1; clone_size: -; d_call: TRBD1; cdr3_nt: TGCAGCGTTGAAGGGGACAGGGCCTACGAGCAGTACTTC; cdr3_aa: CSVEGDRAYEQYF
j_call: TRBJ2-7; v_call: TRBV11-2; clone_size: -; d_call: TRBD1; cdr3_nt: TGTGCCAGCAGCAGCGTCGGGACAGACCCCTACGAGCAGTACTTC; cdr3_aa: CASSSVGTDPYEQYF
j_call: TRBJ1-1; v_call: TRBV5-1; clone_size: -; d_call: TRBD1; cdr3_nt: TGCGCCAGCAGCCCAGGAACCGACAGGGCACCCGAAGCTTTCTTT; cdr3_aa: CASSPGTDRAPEAFF
j_call: TRBJ1-1; v_call: TRBV9; clone_size: -; d_call: -; cdr3_nt: TGTGCCAGCAGCGTAAGGAGTGACACTGAAGCTTTCTTT; cdr3_aa: CASSVRSDTEAFF
j_call: TRBJ1-1; v_call: TRBV25-1; clone_size: -; d_call: -; cdr3_nt: TGTGCCAGCAGTGAATTAGTAACTGAAGCTTTCTTT; cdr3_aa: CASSELVTEAFF
j_call: TRBJ2-4; v_call: TRBV6-5; clone_size: -; d_call: -; cdr3_nt: TGTGCCAGCAGTCCGGGTGGCGGCATTCAGTACTTC; cdr3_aa: CASSPGGGIQYF
j_call: TRBJ2-1; v_call: TRBV7-8; clone_size: -; d_call: TRBD2; cdr3_nt: TGTGCCAGCAGCCCGGGACTAGCGGGAGAAGAGGGCAATGAGCAGTTCTTC; cdr3_aa: CASSPGLAGEEGNEQFF
j_call: TRBJ2-6; v_call: TRBV29-1; clone_size: -; d_call: -; cdr3_nt: TGCAGCGCCCTGACCGGGGCCAACGTCCTGACTTTC; cdr3_aa: CSALTGANVLTF
j_call: TRBJ2-7; v_call: TRBV7-9; clone_size: -; d_call: -; cdr3_nt: TGTGCCAGCAGCTTAGTTCCCTCGAGCTCCTACGAGCAGTACTTC; cdr3_aa: CASSLVPSSSYEQYF
j_call: TRBJ2-7; v_call: TRBV27; clone_size: -; d_call: -; cdr3_nt: TGTGCCAGCAGCGGATACAGGGCCCCTTCTACCTACGAGCAGTACTTC; cdr3_aa: CASSGYRAPSTYEQYF
j_call: TRBJ1-1; v_call: TRBV18; clone_size: few; d_call: -; cdr3_nt: TGTGCCAGCTCACAGGGGAGAGGGGTGAACACTGAAGCTTTCTTT; cdr3_aa: CASSQGRGVNTEAFF
j_call: TRBJ1-1; v_call: TRBV11-2; clone_size: large; d_call: -; cdr3_nt: TGTGCCAGCAGCTTCGGAACCACTGAAGCTTTCTTT; cdr3_aa: CASSFGTTEAFF
j_call: TRBJ2-4; v_call: TRBV29-1; clone_size: -; d_call: TRBD1; cdr3_nt: TGCAGCGTTGGGGGAAGACAGGGCAAAAACATTCAGTACTTC; cdr3_aa: CSVGGRQGKNIQYF
j_call: TRBJ2-3; v_call: TRBV29-1; clone_size: -; d_call: -; cdr3_nt: TGCAGCGTTCCGAGAGGGGAGCCGCGCACAGATACGCAGTATTTT; cdr3_aa: CSVPRGEPRTDTQYF
j_call: TRBJ2-7; v_call: TRBV29-1; clone_size: -; d_call: TRBD2; cdr3_nt: TGCAGCGTTGTGGGGGGGGATCACTCCTACGAGCAGTACTTC; cdr3_aa: CSVVGGDHSYEQYF
j_call: TRBJ1-1; v_call: TRBV6-6; clone_size: once; d_call: -; cdr3_nt: TGTGCCAGCAGCCCTTGGGGACAACCGAACACTGAAGCTTTCTTT; cdr3_aa: CASSPWGQPNTEAFF
j_call: TRBJ2-7; v_call: TRBV29-1; clone_size: few; d_call: TRBD1; cdr3_nt: TGCAGCGTTGCCGCGGGACAGGGTACATCCTACGAGCAGTACTTC; cdr3_aa: CSVAAGQGTSYEQYF
j_call: TRBJ1-1; v_call: TRBV29-1; clone_size: -; d_call: -; cdr3_nt: TGCAGCGTTGAAGGCCTGGGGGCCCACACTGAAGCTTTCTTT; cdr3_aa: CSVEGLGAHTEAFF
j_call: TRBJ2-7; v_call: TRBV27; clone_size: -; d_call: -; cdr3_nt: TGTGCCAGCAGTTTAGGGGGCTCAACCTACGAGCAGTACTTC; cdr3_aa: CASSLGGSTYEQYF
j_call: TRBJ2-4; v_call: TRBV13; clone_size: few; d_call: -; cdr3_nt: TGTGCCAGCAGCCCCGCTTCCGACAAAAACATTCAGTACTTC; cdr3_aa: CASSPASDKNIQYF
j_call: TRBJ2-7; v_call: TRBV9; clone_size: -; d_call: -; cdr3_nt: TGTGCCAGCAGCGTAGTTGACAGGACCTACGAGCAGTACTTC; cdr3_aa: CASSVVDRTYEQYF
j_call: TRBJ1-3; v_call: TRBV6-5; clone_size: few; d_call: -; cdr3_nt: TGTGCCAGCAGTGATGGGGTGTCGGGAAACACCATATATTTT; cdr3_aa: CASSDGVSGNTIYF
j_call: TRBJ1-5; v_call: TRBV18; clone_size: -; d_call: -; cdr3_nt: TGTGCCAGCTCACCTGAGGGTTCGGTTCAGCCCCAGCATTTT; cdr3_aa: CASSPEGSVQPQHF
j_call: TRBJ2-7; v_call: TRBV29-1; clone_size: -; d_call: -; cdr3_nt: TGCAGCGTTGAAGATGGCGACAGACCCTACGAGCAGTACTTC; cdr3_aa: CSVEDGDRPYEQYF
j_call: TRBJ2-7; v_call: TRBV29-1; clone_size: few; d_call: -; cdr3_nt: TGCAGCGTTGAGGGCGGGAAGGCCTACGAGCAGTACTTC; cdr3_aa: CSVEGGKAYEQYF
j_call: TRBJ1-3; v_call: TRBV15; clone_size: few; d_call: -; cdr3_nt: TGTGCCACCAGCGGGCCGGGGGCTGGAAACACCATATATTTT; cdr3_aa: CATSGPGAGNTIYF
j_call: TRBJ2-1; v_call: TRBV7-9; clone_size: few; d_call: TRBD1; cdr3_nt: TGTGCCAGCAGCCCCGTTGGGGGACAGGGGAACAATGAGCAGTTCTTC; cdr3_aa: CASSPVGGQGNNEQFF
j_call: TRBJ2-1; v_call: TRBV29-1; clone_size: -; d_call: -; cdr3_nt: TGCAGCGTTAGGGGGGTGGGAAGCTCCTACAATGAGCAGTTCTTC; cdr3_aa: CSVRGVGSSYNEQFF
j_call: TRBJ2-7; v_call: TRBV29-1; clone_size: -; d_call: -; cdr3_nt: TGCAGCGTTACGGGGCTTACCTACGAGCAGTACTTC; cdr3_aa: CSVTGLTYEQYF
j_call: TRBJ1-1; v_call: TRBV11-2; clone_size: medium-sized; d_call: -; cdr3_nt: TGTGCCAGCAGCTTGGGTTCTGAAGCTTTCTTT; cdr3_aa: CASSLGSEAFF
j_call: TRBJ2-7; v_call: TRBV13; clone_size: few; d_call: TRBD1; cdr3_nt: TGTGCCAGCAGCTTAGGAAGGGGGACAGCCGAGCAGTACTTC; cdr3_aa: CASSLGRGTAEQYF